Following are 17 T cell receptor beta chains from one sample sequenced in a study of CD8 T cells in ankylosing spondylitis. General study points: Characteristic of ankylosing spondylitis blood, it appeared, was a TCR beta motif comprising fewer than 10 highly homologous variants.

Antigens of these TCRs are unknown. TCRdb itself ran the 5' RACE reads through MiXCR, one entry per CDR3 protein. In the table there are 750,000 to 850,000 distinct CDR3 sequences, roughly 10% of which are singletons. The sample consisted of blood, either unsorted or a sorted T cell fraction (not recorded which). These receptors were collected from a male donor with ankylosing spondylitis.

This clonotype was detected a few times. The V gene is TRBV7-6, the J gene TRBJ2-7; 10 bases line up with TRBD1. This CDR3 contains 16 residues. Trimming cost V 5 bases and J 2 bases; bases outside gene matches: 9. The germline CDR1 and CDR2 sequences are SGHVS and FNYEAQ. The CDR3 spells CASSTQLGQGAYEQYF. Written as DNA, the CDR3 is TGTGCCAGCAGCACACAACTAGGACAGGGGGCCTACGAGCAGTACTTC.

The sample holds a few counts of this clonotype. The J gene is TRBJ2-1, the V gene TRBV4-3, with TRBD2 identical over 10 bases. Germline CDR1 LGHNA, CDR2 YSLEER. Trimming at V came to 0 bases and at J to 6 bases, leaving 8 bases not matched to a gene. There are 17 residues in the CDR3. CDR3 loop: CASSQERSGLAFNEQFF. Written as DNA, the CDR3 is TGCGCCAGCAGCCAAGAGAGGTCGGGACTAGCGTTCAATGAGCAGTTCTTC.

This clonotype was observed a handful of times. The CDR3 sequence is CASSLDWRDSYNSPLHF. CDR3 DNA: TGCGCCAGCAGCTTGGACTGGAGAGACTCCTATAATTCACCCCTCCACTTT. The chain uses TRBV5-1 and TRBJ1-6; no reliable D call. The germline V gene has CDR1 SGHRS and CDR2 YFSETQ. The V gene lost 0 bases and the J gene lost 0 bases, with 10 bases spanning the gap. The CDR3 consists of 17 residues.

The gene calls are TRBV7-2 and TRBJ1-5; D unclear. The V gene's germline CDR1 is SGHTA and CDR2 FQGNSA. The CDR3 runs to 14 residues. Deletions cut 3 bases from V and 3 bases from J, with 9 bases between. For the CDR3, the DNA is TGTGCCAGCAGCTTCGGACGTTACAATCAGCCCCAGCATTTT. Translating gives CASSFGRYNQPQHF.

The chain couples TRBV20-1 to TRBJ2-7, with D perhaps matching TRBD1 (6 bases). Trimming left V 1 base short and J 2 bases short, with 15 bases between. Germline CDR1 DFQATT, CDR2 SNEGSKA (reference sequence). The CDR3 is made up of 15 amino acids. CDR3 sequence: CSARAPNRATYEQYF. The CDR3 nucleotides are TGCAGTGCTAGAGCCCCAAACAGGGCTACCTACGAGCAGTACTTC.

This clonotype was observed a few times. This chain links TRBV6-5 with TRBJ1-6; no clear D. Trimming left V 3 bases short and J 7 bases short, with 7 bases between. Germline V gene data show CDR1 as MNHEY and CDR2 as SVGAGI. The CDR3 spans 13 residues. The CDR3 region is CASSYLANSPLHF. The CDR3 region has the DNA TGTGCCAGCAGTTATTTAGCGAATTCACCCCTCCACTTT.

This clonotype was detected many times. The chain joins TRBV11-2 to TRBJ2-3, with 13 bases aligning to TRBD2. The CDR3 covers 18 residues. J gave up 1 base and V 5 bases, and 9 bases lay outside the gene matches. Germline loops: CDR1 SGHAT, CDR2 FQNNGV. The CDR3 nucleotides read TGTGCCAGCAGCAGAAGGGGACTAGCGGGGATGGGCACAGATACGCAGTATTTT. Translating it yields CASSRRGLAGMGTDTQYF.

The rearrangement uses TRBV7-2 and TRBJ2-2; no definite D call. This CDR3 region has 17 residues. Trimming took off 4 bases at V and 4 bases at J, with 19 bases between the two ends. CDR1 and CDR2 from the germline V gene are SGHTA and FQGNSA. The CDR3 nucleotides read TGTGCCAGCAGCTCAAACGCTGGGAACTGGGGCACCGGGGAGCTGTTTTTT. Amino acid sequence: CASSSNAGNWGTGELFF.

Only a few counts were recorded for this clonotype. This chain connects TRBV6-6 to TRBJ2-7; 8 bases fit TRBD1. J lost 4 bases, V lost 10 bases, and 9 bases had no gene match. This CDR3 is built from 13 residues. The V gene's germline CDR1 is MNHNY and CDR2 SVGAGI (reference sequence). CDR3 residues: CATVDRGLYEQYF. The CDR3 DNA is TGTGCCACCGTCGACAGGGGACTGTACGAGCAGTACTTC.

This clonotype was detected many times. This chain uses TRBV10-3 with TRBJ2-1; D gene uncertain. The CDR3 extends over 14 amino acids. Germline CDR1 ENHRY, CDR2 SYGVKD. Trimming stripped 6 bases from V and 5 bases from J, with 14 bases between. The DNA of the CDR3 is TGTGCCATCAGGGAAGCATCCCAGAACAATGAGCAGTTCTTC. Translation gives CAIREASQNNEQFF.

This clonotype was found many times. This sequence joins TRBV10-2 and TRBJ2-1; 12 bases match TRBD2. The CDR3 is 14 residues long. Losses at the gene ends were 10 bases for V and 8 bases for J; bases not matched to a gene: 9. In germline, CDR1 is WSHSY, CDR2 SAAADI. For the CDR3, the DNA is TGCGCCACACGAGCTAGCGGGAGGGAGGATGAGCAGTTCTTC. This translates into CATRASGREDEQFF.

The J gene is TRBJ2-4, the V gene TRBV18, with D perhaps matching TRBD1 (6 bases). CDR3 length equals 16 residues. The V gene lost 3 bases and the J gene lost 0 bases, with 12 bases spanning the gap. The germline V gene encodes CDR1 KGHSH and CDR2 LQKENI. CDR3: CASSPTGRRAKNIQYF. The CDR3 region has the DNA TGTGCCAGCTCACCTACAGGGCGGAGAGCCAAAAACATTCAGTACTTC.

The chain combines TRBV4-1 with TRBJ2-1; perhaps TRBD2 as D (6 bases). Germline lookup yields CDR1 MGHRA and CDR2 YSYEKL. V was pared by 4 bases and J by 8 bases, with 21 bases between. This CDR3 is 16 amino acids long. The CDR3 loop reads CASSLLLASYGDEQFF. For the CDR3, the DNA is TGCGCCAGCAGCCTATTGCTAGCGAGCTATGGCGATGAGCAGTTCTTC.

A few counts support this clonotype. The V call is TRBV20-1, the J call TRBJ2-7; 11 bases match TRBD2. The CDR3 has 14 amino acids. V shed 6 bases, J shed 0 bases, and the junction held 4 bases outside the gene matches. Germline-derived CDR1 and CDR2 are DFQATT and SNEGSKA (reference sequence). The CDR3 loop reads CSANSGGDSYEQYF. The CDR3 nucleotides read TGCAGTGCCAATAGCGGGGGGGACTCCTACGAGCAGTACTTC.

Points on this clonotype: The junction and the germline gene differ at one end; a read error may be behind it. This chain joins TRBV7-7 and TRBJ2-3, with D perhaps matching TRBD1 (5 bases). The CDR3 totals 13 residues. Looked up from germline, CDR1 is SSHAT and CDR2 is FNYEAQ (reference sequence). The CDR3 nucleotides read TGTGCTAGCAGCCCAAGGGGCTCAGATACGCAGTATTTT. It encodes CASSPRGSDTQYF. The full variable domain, its missing parts supplied by reference TRBV7-7 and TRBJ2-3, is GAGVSQSPRYKVTKRGQDVTLRCDPISSHATLYWYQQALGQGPEFLTYFNYEAQPDKSGLPSDRFSAERPEGSISTLTIQRTEQRDSAMYRCASSPRGSDTQYFGPGTRLTVL.

This clonotype has only a few counts. The gene calls are TRBV15 and TRBJ2-1; D gene uncertain. CDR3 length equals 16 residues. V was cut by 5 bases and J by 0 bases, with 14 bases left in between. Germline CDR1 and CDR2: LNHNV and YYDKDF (reference sequence). The CDR3 loop is CATSPGGGSSYNEQFF. CDR3 DNA: TGTGCCACCAGCCCCGGCGGTGGCAGCTCCTACAATGAGCAGTTCTTC.

The table lists this clonotype with a few counts. The chain uses TRBV5-6 and TRBJ2-7; D is undetermined. Trimming cost V 2 bases and J 4 bases, with 19 bases left between them. The CDR3 spans 16 residues. From germline, CDR1 is SGHDT and CDR2 YYEEEE. The CDR3 region is CASSFARYRWVYEQYF. The CDR3 nucleotides read TGTGCCAGCAGCTTCGCCCGGTATCGGTGGGTATACGAGCAGTACTTC.